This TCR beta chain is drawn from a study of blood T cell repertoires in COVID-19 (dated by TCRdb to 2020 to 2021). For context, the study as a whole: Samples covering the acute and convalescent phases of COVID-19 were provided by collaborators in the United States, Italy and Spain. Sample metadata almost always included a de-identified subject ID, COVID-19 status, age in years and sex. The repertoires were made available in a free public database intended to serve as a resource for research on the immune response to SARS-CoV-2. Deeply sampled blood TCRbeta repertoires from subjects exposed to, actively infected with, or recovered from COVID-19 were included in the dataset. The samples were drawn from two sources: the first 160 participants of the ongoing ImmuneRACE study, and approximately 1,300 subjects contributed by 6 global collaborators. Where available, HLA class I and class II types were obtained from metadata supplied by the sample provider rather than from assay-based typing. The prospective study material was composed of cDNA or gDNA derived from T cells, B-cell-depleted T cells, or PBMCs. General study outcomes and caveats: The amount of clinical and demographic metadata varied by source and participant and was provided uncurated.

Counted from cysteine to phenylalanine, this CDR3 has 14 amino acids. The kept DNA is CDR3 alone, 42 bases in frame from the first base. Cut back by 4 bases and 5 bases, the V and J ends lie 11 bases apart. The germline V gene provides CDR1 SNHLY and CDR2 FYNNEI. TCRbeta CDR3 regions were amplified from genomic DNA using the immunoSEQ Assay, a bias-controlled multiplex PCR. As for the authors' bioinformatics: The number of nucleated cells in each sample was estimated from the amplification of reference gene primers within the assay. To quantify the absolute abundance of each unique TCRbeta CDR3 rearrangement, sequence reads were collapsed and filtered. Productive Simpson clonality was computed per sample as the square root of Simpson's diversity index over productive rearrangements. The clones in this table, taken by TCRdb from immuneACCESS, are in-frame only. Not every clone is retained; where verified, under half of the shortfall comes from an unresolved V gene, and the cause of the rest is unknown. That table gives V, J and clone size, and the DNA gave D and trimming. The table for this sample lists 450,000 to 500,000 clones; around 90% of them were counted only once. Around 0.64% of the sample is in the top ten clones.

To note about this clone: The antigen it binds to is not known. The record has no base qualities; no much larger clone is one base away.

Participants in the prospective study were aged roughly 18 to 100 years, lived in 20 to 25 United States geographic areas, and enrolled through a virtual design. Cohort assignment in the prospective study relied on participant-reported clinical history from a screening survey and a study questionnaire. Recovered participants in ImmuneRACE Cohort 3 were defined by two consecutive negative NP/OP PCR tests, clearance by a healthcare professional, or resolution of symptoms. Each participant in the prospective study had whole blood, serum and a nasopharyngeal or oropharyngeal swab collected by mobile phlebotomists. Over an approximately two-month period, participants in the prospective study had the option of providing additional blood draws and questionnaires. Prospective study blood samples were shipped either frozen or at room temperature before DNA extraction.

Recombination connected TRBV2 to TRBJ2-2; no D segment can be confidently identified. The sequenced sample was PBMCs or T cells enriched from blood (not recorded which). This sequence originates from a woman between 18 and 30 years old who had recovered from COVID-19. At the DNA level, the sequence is TGTGCCAGCAGTGCACAAGGAGATACCGGGGAGCTGTTTTTT. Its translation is CASSAQGDTGELFF.